Reported below is one TCR beta chain. Its binding antigen is unknown. One base away there is no much larger clone; base qualities are not given. TCRbeta CDR3 regions were amplified from genomic DNA by means of the immunoSEQ Assay, a bias-controlled multiplex PCR. The original pipeline was this. The number of nucleated cells in each sample was estimated from the amplification of reference gene primers within the assay. To quantify the absolute abundance of each unique TCRbeta CDR3 rearrangement, sequence reads were collapsed and filtered. For each sample, productive Simpson clonality was calculated by taking the square root of Simpson's diversity index across productive rearrangements. TCRdb holds this immuneACCESS table with in-frame rearrangements only. Some clones are missing; in checked studies, unresolved V genes explain under half, and the rest has no known cause. Clonal size and the V and J genes are those of that table, whereas D and trimming came from the DNA. A total of 65,000 to 75,000 clones appear in this sample, under 95% of them only once. 1.4% to 1.5% of the sample comes from the top ten.

The data originate from a study of blood T cell repertoires in COVID-19 (dated by TCRdb to the early 2020s). Broadly, across the study: Collaborator samples came from the United States, Italy and Spain and covered acute and convalescent phases of COVID-19. The prospective study material was composed of cDNA or gDNA derived from T cells, B-cell-depleted T cells, or PBMCs. Deeply sampled blood TCRbeta repertoires from subjects exposed to, actively infected with, or recovered from COVID-19 were included in the dataset. The repertoires were released in a freely available public database intended as a resource for research on the immune response to SARS-CoV-2. The samples were drawn from the first 160 participants of the ongoing ImmuneRACE study and from some 1,300 subjects provided by 6 global collaborators. The sample metadata nearly always contained a de-identified subject ID, COVID-19 status, age in years and sex. Where available, HLA class I and class II types were obtained from metadata supplied by the sample provider rather than from assay-based typing.

CDR1 ENHRY and CDR2 SYGVKD are derived from the germline V gene. The trim is 7 bases for V and 5 bases for J, with a gap of 11 bases between the germline ends. The CDR3 covers 12 residues, taking in both the cysteine and the phenylalanine. Here the CDR3 DNA is all that survives: 36 bases in frame from base 1. The research as a whole found: The quantity of clinical and demographic metadata differed by source and by participant and was supplied without curation.

Whole blood was collected in K2EDTA tubes by collaborating institutions according to the institutions' own protocols. For TCRbeta analysis, collaborators shipped samples as frozen whole blood, isolated PBMCs, or DNA extracted from either of those sample types. The sequence was collected from a man aged 50 or older with acute or convalescent COVID-19. Source material: peripheral blood. The chain is made from TRBV10-3 and TRBJ1-2, with the D gene not confidently named. The sequenced DNA: TGTGCCATCACTAAGGGAGGGTATGGCTACACCTTC. Protein translation: CAITKGGYGYTF.